These 29 T cell receptor beta chains were all obtained from the same sample, sequenced in a study of blood T cells in healthy people across ages. Then a second PCR, running about 6 to 11 cycles, was carried out with a sample-barcoded 5' primer and a J-beta primer mix. One entry per CDR3 protein, called by TCRdb with MiXCR from the 5' RACE reads. The data show 1.5 million to 2 million distinct CDR3 sequences, with 28% seen just once and less than 9.5% held by the top ten. Specimen: blood. Every receptor here comes from a woman in her twenties or thirties in good health.

The chain carries TRBV5-6 and TRBJ2-6; D is unresolved. The CDR3 is 19 residues long. With 0 bases removed from V and 0 bases from J, the gap between germline ends came to 16 bases. Germline CDR1 reads SGHDT; CDR2 reads YYEEEE. CDR3 protein: CASSLAADPPSSGANVLTF. The CDR3 nucleotides read TGTGCCAGCAGCTTGGCCGCCGATCCTCCCAGCTCTGGGGCCAACGTCCTGACTTTC.

The gene calls are TRBV20-1 and TRBJ2-1; 11 nucleotides match TRBD2. The CDR3 length is 15 residues. CDR1 is DFQATT, CDR2 SNEGSKA, per germline (reference sequence). Unmatched junction bases numbered 4, after V lost 4 bases and J lost 2 bases. The chain's CDR3 is CSAMVAGGAYNEQFF. DNA for the CDR3: TGCAGTGCTATGGTAGCGGGAGGGGCCTACAATGAGCAGTTCTTC.

This clonotype was recorded at least ten times. J is TRBJ2-7 and V is TRBV20-1; 9 bases are a match to TRBD2. CDR1 DFQATT and CDR2 SNEGSKA come from the germline V gene (reference sequence). The CDR3 is made up of 14 amino acids. Trimming at V came to 3 bases and at J to 6 bases, leaving 9 bases not matched to a gene. This chain's CDR3 is CSAREAGGSAEQYF. The DNA of the CDR3 is TGCAGTGCTAGGGAAGCGGGAGGCTCTGCCGAGCAGTACTTC.

This chain joins TRBV5-1 and TRBJ1-6; tentative D call: TRBD1 (5 bases). Trimming removed 0 bases at V and 10 bases at J, with 8 bases between. The CDR3 consists of 13 residues. Germline lookup yields CDR1 SGHRS and CDR2 YFSETQ. CDR3 coding DNA: TGCGCCAGCAGCTTGGAAGGGGTGTCACCCCTCCACTTT. Translating gives CASSLEGVSPLHF.

CDR3 amino acids: CASSQRAEQYF. CDR3 DNA sequence: TGTGCCAGCAGCCAGCGGGCCGAGCAGTACTTC. V and J are TRBV3-1 and TRBJ2-7; possibly TRBD2 for D (5 bases). Germline lookup yields CDR1 LGHDT and CDR2 YNNKEL (reference sequence). Trimming pared 3 bases from V and 6 bases from J, leaving 6 bases between. The CDR3 is 11 amino acids.

The chain uses TRBV14 and TRBJ2-3, with D possibly being TRBD2 (6 bases). The V gene lost 8 bases and the J gene lost 2 bases, with 17 bases spanning the gap. The germline V gene encodes CDR1 SGHDN and CDR2 FVKESK. This CDR3 is 15 amino acids long. CDR3 sequence (DNA): TGTGCCAGCGGACGTCAGATAGCGGACACAGATACGCAGTATTTT. Its protein is CASGRQIADTDTQYF.

This rearrangement joins TRBV29-1 to TRBJ1-1; a possible D gene is TRBD1 (6 bases). Looked up from germline, CDR1 is SQVTM and CDR2 is ANQGSEA. The CDR3 loop spans 12 amino acids. The V and J ends lost 6 bases and 7 bases respectively, with 15 bases between them. The CDR3 region is CSVDHRTDEAFF. As DNA, the CDR3 is TGCAGCGTCGATCACCGGACAGATGAAGCTTTCTTT.

This clonotype was recorded many times. The V gene is TRBV5-1, the J gene TRBJ2-7; a weak D match, TRBD2 (5 bases). V was cut by 3 bases and J by 5 bases, with 9 bases left in between. The CDR3 consists of 12 residues. Germline V gives CDR1 SGHRS, CDR2 YFSETQ. DNA for the CDR3: TGCGCCAGCAGCTCCGAGGGCCACGAGCAGTACTTC. Amino acid sequence: CASSSEGHEQYF.

The rearrangement links TRBV6-2 or TRBV6-3 to TRBJ1-2; D is possibly TRBD1 (6 bases). The ends were cut back, 4 bases at V and 8 bases at J, with 23 bases in the middle. The germline gives CDR1 MNHEY, CDR2 SVGEGT. CDR3 size: 16 residues. The CDR3 DNA reads TGTGCCAGCAGTTCACAGGGTCCCTTTGCAAGAGGGGGCTACACCTTC. Protein product: CASSSQGPFARGGYTF.

This clonotype was seen a handful of times. The rearrangement uses TRBV7-9 and TRBJ1-1; 9 nucleotides agree with TRBD1. With 3 bases clipped from V and 0 bases from J, the junction kept 8 bases outside the gene matches. The germline CDR1 and CDR2 sequences are SEHNR and FQNEAQ (reference sequence). This CDR3 contains 17 residues. This CDR3 is CASSLSHRGQMNTEAFF. The DNA of the CDR3 is TGTGCCAGCAGCTTGTCCCACAGGGGGCAAATGAACACTGAAGCTTTCTTT.

This clonotype has more than one count but fewer than ten. The chain couples TRBV5-1 to TRBJ2-7, with 7 bases identical to TRBD2. The V gene end was trimmed by 4 bases and the J gene end by 5 bases; junction bases not matched to a gene: 6. The CDR3 has 13 amino acids. Per germline, CDR1 SGHRS and CDR2 YFSETQ. In DNA form, the CDR3 reads TGCGCCAGCAGCAGCGGGGCTCTGAACGAGCAGTACTTC. Its translation is CASSSGALNEQYF.

The chain couples TRBV5-1 to TRBJ2-7; 13 nucleotides line up with TRBD2. V shed 4 bases and J 4 bases; nucleotides not matched to a gene: 8. This CDR3 comprises 16 residues. Germline CDR1 is SGHRS and CDR2 is YFSETQ. This CDR3 is CASSPWGTSGTYEQYF. In nucleotides, the CDR3 is TGCGCCAGCAGCCCCTGGGGGACTAGCGGGACGTACGAGCAGTACTTC.

This clonotype was seen only a few times. CDR3 loop: CASSFSGIGQPQHF. CDR3 coding DNA: TGTGCCAGCAGTTTTTCGGGGATCGGGCAGCCCCAGCATTTT. The chain is built from TRBV12-3 or TRBV12-4 and TRBJ1-5; D unclear. Deletions cut 3 bases from V and 7 bases from J, with 13 bases between. This CDR3 has 14 residues.

The chain has TRBV28 and TRBJ2-7; possible D gene TRBD2, 6 bases. V gave up 6 bases and J gave up 2 bases, with 14 bases separating them. Germline V lookup: CDR1 MDHEN, CDR2 SYDVKM. The CDR3 spans 14 residues. CDR3 residues: CASRASAPPYEQYF. CDR3 coding DNA: TGTGCCAGCAGAGCTAGCGCGCCGCCCTACGAGCAGTACTTC.

This clonotype was detected ten times or more. The chain carries TRBV29-1 and TRBJ1-2; no definite D call. The ends were cut back, 6 bases at V and 3 bases at J, with 14 bases in the middle. Germline lookup yields CDR1 SQVTM and CDR2 ANQGSEA. The length of the CDR3 is 13 residues. CDR3: CSVEGGRDYGYTF. In nucleotides, the CDR3 is TGCAGCGTGGAGGGCGGAAGGGACTATGGCTACACCTTC.

This chain joins TRBV12-3 or TRBV12-4 and TRBJ2-7; perhaps TRBD1 as D (6 bases). V lost 6 bases and J 2 bases, leaving 17 bases between the germline ends. The CDR3 is made up of 15 amino acids. CDR3 region: CASSQPGTSPYEQYF. As DNA, the CDR3 is TGTGCCAGCAGCCAACCCGGGACATCTCCCTACGAGCAGTACTTC.

This sequence joins TRBV9 and TRBJ2-1; TRBD2 matches 14 bases. Germline CDR1 SGDLS, CDR2 YYNGEE. J lost 9 bases, V lost 0 bases, and 5 bases had no gene match. The CDR3 loop spans 16 amino acids. The CDR3 DNA is TGTGCCAGCAGCGTAGTTGGGACTAGCGGGAGAGGTGAGCAGTTCTTC. Protein sequence: CASSVVGTSGRGEQFF.

V is TRBV18 and J is TRBJ2-7, with 9 bases identical to TRBD2. J gave up 2 bases and V 3 bases, and 5 bases lay outside the gene matches. Per germline, CDR1 KGHSH and CDR2 LQKENI. The CDR3 has 15 residues. In nucleotides, the CDR3 is TGTGCCAGCTCACCGAGGCTAGCGGGGCCCTACGAGCAGTACTTC. It specifies CASSPRLAGPYEQYF.

This clonotype was counted only a few times. The genes are TRBV18 and TRBJ2-7; TRBD1 might be the D (5 bases). Germline V gives CDR1 KGHSH, CDR2 LQKENI. V lost 5 bases and J lost 6, with 14 bases in between. CDR3 length: 13 residues. The CDR3 reads CASSSGSTVEQYF. The CDR3 bases are TGTGCCAGCTCATCAGGGTCTACCGTCGAGCAGTACTTC.

The V and J genes are TRBV12-3 or TRBV12-4 and TRBJ1-2; 8 bases align to TRBD1. This CDR3 contains 16 residues. The V and J ends lost 5 bases and 4 bases, in that order; junction bases with no gene match: 12. CDR3 nucleotide sequence: TGTGCCAGCAGTCTCAAACAGGGGGTCCTCCTCTATGGCTACACCTTC. Translating it yields CASSLKQGVLLYGYTF.

This clonotype was observed a handful of times. The rearrangement joins TRBV12-3 or TRBV12-4 to TRBJ2-1, with D perhaps being TRBD1 or TRBD2 (5 bases each). This CDR3 region has 13 residues. Trimming stripped 3 bases from V and 5 bases from J, with 8 bases between. The CDR3 nucleotides read TGTGCCAGCAGTTTCGGGGCCCACAATGAGCAGTTCTTC. Its protein is CASSFGAHNEQFF.

This clonotype turned up a few times. The chain links TRBV5-6 to TRBJ2-3; D call uncertain. The germline gives CDR1 SGHDT, CDR2 YYEEEE. V was shortened by 5 bases and J by 2 bases, with 12 bases between the two germline ends. The CDR3 loop spans 14 amino acids. CDR3 region: CASSQRGNTDTQYF. The CDR3 region has the DNA TGTGCCAGCAGTCAGAGAGGTAACACAGATACGCAGTATTTT. The whole variable domain, filled in from reference TRBV5-6 and TRBJ2-3, reads DAGVTQSPTHLIKTRGQQVTLRCSPKSGHDTVSWYQQALGQGPQFIFQYYEEEERQRGNFPDRFSGHQFPNYSSELNVNALLLGDSALYLCASSQRGNTDTQYFGPGTRLTVL.

V gene TRBV29-1 combines with J gene TRBJ1-1; D call uncertain. Germline CDR1 reads SQVTM; CDR2 reads ANQGSEA. V was cut by 3 bases and J by 5 bases, with 10 bases left in between. The CDR3 spans 12 residues. CDR3 protein: CSVEFGDTEAFF. The CDR3 DNA reads TGCAGCGTTGAGTTCGGGGATACTGAAGCTTTCTTT.

The genes are TRBV20-1 and TRBJ2-7; 10 bases are a match to TRBD2. V lost 2 bases to trimming and J lost 4 bases; unmatched junction nucleotides: 5. CDR3 size: 14 residues. Germline CDR1 DFQATT, CDR2 SNEGSKA (reference sequence). The CDR3 region has the DNA TGCAGTGCTAGAATAGCGGGGGGACGGTACGAGCAGTACTTC. It yields the protein CSARIAGGRYEQYF.

The chain combines TRBV28 with TRBJ1-3; tentatively, D is TRBD1 (6 bases). Germline loops: CDR1 MDHEN, CDR2 SYDVKM. The germline V and J ends were trimmed by 2 bases and 4 bases, with 12 bases remaining between them. The CDR3 contains 15 residues. The CDR3 DNA follows: TGTGCCAGCAGTTTACTGGGGGCCATGGGAAACACCATATATTTT. Its protein is CASSLLGAMGNTIYF.

J is TRBJ2-5 and V is TRBV5-1; no clear D. The CDR3 is 15 residues long. Per germline, CDR1 SGHRS and CDR2 YFSETQ. V was cut by 0 bases and J by 5 bases, with 14 bases left in between. CDR3 sequence reads: CASSLGPRSRETQYF. In nucleotides, the CDR3 is TGCGCCAGCAGCTTGGGGCCGAGGTCCCGGGAGACCCAGTACTTC.

This clonotype was picked up many times. V gene TRBV12-3 or TRBV12-4 combines with J gene TRBJ2-7; D remains ambiguous. This CDR3 has 12 amino acids. V was pared by 3 bases and J by 3 bases, with 6 bases between. Here the CDR3 reads CASSFTGYEQYF. For the CDR3, the DNA is TGTGCCAGCAGTTTCACGGGCTACGAGCAGTACTTC.

This clonotype was seen many times. The chain links TRBV12-3 or TRBV12-4 to TRBJ2-3; no clear D. Trimming removed 6 bases from V and 2 bases from J, with 3 bases in between. The CDR3 runs to 11 residues. CDR3 bases: TGTGCCAGCAGCCTCACAGATACGCAGTATTTT. Translating it yields CASSLTDTQYF.

Many counts were recorded for this clonotype. The chain couples TRBV3-1 to TRBJ2-1, with a weak D call TRBD2 (6 bases). This CDR3 spans 13 amino acids. V was shortened by 1 base and J by 9 bases, with 10 bases between the two germline ends. Per the germline V gene, CDR1 is LGHDT and CDR2 is YNNKEL (reference sequence). The CDR3, as DNA: TGTGCCAGCAGCCAAGGCGACGGGGGTGAGCAGTTCTTC. Amino acid sequence: CASSQGDGGEQFF.